This entry lists 21 T cell receptor beta chains sequenced from one sample in a study of control samples from healthy donors and cancer patients. Repertoires were generated with immunoSEQ multiplex PCR, while TCRdb's copy carries only in-frame clones and drops some. The data hold about 160,000 clones, with 85% to 90% observed a single time. The sample was blood. The receptors shown here come from a man aged 25-45 years in good health.

This rearrangement joins TRBV25-1 to TRBJ1-2, with a weak D call TRBD1 (5 bases). From germline, CDR1 is MGHDK and CDR2 SYGVNS. The CDR3 is 17 amino acids. The V and J ends lost 3 bases and 0 bases respectively, with 17 bases between them. The chain's CDR3 is CASSDPAGPGANYGYTF. CDR3 bases: TGTGCCAGCAGTGACCCGGCAGGGCCAGGAGCTAACTATGGCTACACCTTC.

J is TRBJ2-2 and V is TRBV27, with D perhaps matching TRBD1 or TRBD2 (5 bases each). CDR1 and CDR2 (germline): MNHEY, SMNVEV (reference sequence). Trimming pared 5 bases from V and 4 bases from J, leaving 17 bases between. The CDR3 totals 16 residues. DNA of the CDR3: TGTGCCAGCAGTCCCCCGGGGACCAGACTCACCGGGGAGCTGTTTTTT. The encoded protein is CASSPPGTRLTGELFF.

The chain links TRBV9 to TRBJ2-3, with D unclear. The CDR3 is 13 amino acids. CDR1 is SGDLS and CDR2 is YYNGEE in the germline V gene. V shed 4 bases and J shed 5 bases, with 11 bases lying between them. The CDR3 spells CASSNHLGDTQYF. CDR3 coding DNA: TGTGCCAGCAGCAACCACCTAGGAGATACGCAGTATTTT.

The chain uses TRBV24-1 and TRBJ2-2; 15 bases line up with TRBD2. The CDR3 consists of 17 residues. CDR1 is KGHDR, CDR2 SFDVKD, per germline. J was trimmed by 4 bases and V by 5 bases; bases with no gene match: 4. CDR3 sequence reads: CATSARTSGGATGELFF. CDR3 sequence (DNA): TGTGCCACCAGTGCTCGGACTAGCGGGGGGGCCACCGGGGAGCTGTTTTTT.

V is TRBV19 and J is TRBJ2-1, with 11 bases identical to TRBD2. The V gene end was trimmed by 5 bases and the J gene end by 0 bases; junction bases not matched to a gene: 6. The CDR3 runs 17 residues. Looked up from germline, CDR1 is LNHDA and CDR2 is SQIVND (reference sequence). The CDR3 nucleotides read TGTGCCAGTAGTTTCGGACTAGCGGGTAGCTCCTACAATGAGCAGTTCTTC. It encodes CASSFGLAGSSYNEQFF.

The J gene is TRBJ2-5, the V gene TRBV6-9; D is ambiguous. CDR3 length: 11 amino acids. Germline V lookup: CDR1 MNHGY, CDR2 SVAAGI. The V gene lost 2 bases and the J gene lost 7 bases, with 5 bases spanning the gap. The CDR3: CASSYLGTQYF. The CDR3 DNA sequence: TGTGCCAGCAGTTATCTCGGGACCCAGTACTTC.

This clone was found once. The J gene is TRBJ2-5, the V gene TRBV7-2, with 11 positions matching TRBD2. Germline trimming cut 6 bases from V and 2 bases from J; bases unmatched to any gene: 5. The CDR3 extends over 15 amino acids. Germline-derived CDR1 and CDR2 are SGHTA and FQGNSA. The CDR3 here is CASSPTSGIQETQYF. The CDR3 DNA reads as TGTGCCAGCAGTCCGACTAGCGGGATACAAGAGACCCAGTACTTC.

This sequence joins TRBV28 and TRBJ2-1; 16 nucleotides line up with TRBD2. The CDR3 is 16 amino acids. CDR1 and CDR2 (germline): MDHEN, SYDVKM. With 4 bases clipped from V and 10 bases from J, the junction kept 7 bases outside the gene matches. This chain's CDR3 is CASSSGTSGRAGEQFF. The CDR3 nucleotides read TGTGCCAGCAGTTCTGGGACTAGCGGGAGGGCCGGGGAGCAGTTCTTC.

The J gene is TRBJ2-7, the V gene TRBV25-1; 8 bases align to TRBD1. Germline V gene sequence: CDR1 MGHDK, CDR2 SYGVNS. The ends lost 5 bases at V and 2 bases at J; junction bases unmatched: 5. The CDR3 spans 14 residues. The CDR3 DNA sequence: TGTGCCAGCAGTCTATGGACAGGGACCTACGAGCAGTACTTC. Encoded protein: CASSLWTGTYEQYF.

V gene TRBV2 combines with J gene TRBJ2-7, with a tentative D call TRBD1 (6 bases). V lost 7 bases and J 1 base, leaving 17 bases between the germline ends. The germline gives CDR1 SNHLY, CDR2 FYNNEI. This CDR3 comprises 15 residues. DNA of the CDR3: TGTGCCAGCACAGTTGAGACAGGCGCTTCCTACGAGCAGTACTTC. Amino acid sequence: CASTVETGASYEQYF.

This chain uses TRBV7-3 with TRBJ2-3; 11 bases are shared with TRBD2. Trimming removed 5 bases from V and 2 bases from J; junction bases left unmatched: 6. This CDR3 contains 16 residues. Germline lookup yields CDR1 SGHTA and CDR2 FQGTGA. Here the CDR3 DNA reads TGTGCCAGCAGCCCATTAGCGGGGGGGACCACAGATACGCAGTATTTT. Protein: CASSPLAGGTTDTQYF.

As concerns this clone: Other DNA sequences of this sample code for an identical CDR3. V gene TRBV27 combines with J gene TRBJ2-5, with 11 bases aligning to TRBD1. The ends lost 5 bases at V and 5 bases at J; junction bases unmatched: 4. This CDR3 spans 14 amino acids. Germline values: CDR1 MNHEY, CDR2 SMNVEV (reference sequence). CDR3 sequence: CASSPGTGGETQYF. CDR3 DNA: TGTGCCAGCAGTCCGGGGACAGGGGGTGAGACCCAGTACTTC.

This clone came up once. The chain employs TRBV12-3 or TRBV12-4 and TRBJ2-3; D remains ambiguous. V lost 5 bases and J lost 3, with 6 bases in between. The CDR3 is made up of 12 amino acids. The CDR3 DNA follows: TGTGCCAGCAGTCGTAGGACAGATACGCAGTATTTT. As protein: CASSRRTDTQYF.

The genes are TRBV18 and TRBJ2-1; TRBD1 aligns across 10 bases. J gave up 6 bases and V 4 bases, and 3 bases lay outside the gene matches. Germline V gene data show CDR1 as KGHSH and CDR2 as LQKENI. The CDR3 runs to 14 residues. The CDR3 DNA reads as TGTGCCAGCTCACGAGACAGGGGGCTCAATGAGCAGTTCTTC. Translating gives CASSRDRGLNEQFF.

The gene calls are TRBV14 and TRBJ2-7; 7 bases fit TRBD1. Germline CDR1 and CDR2: SGHDN and FVKESK. CDR3 length: 15 amino acids. Trimming cost V 6 bases and J 2 bases; bases outside gene matches: 10. The CDR3 here is CASSLSTGLAYEQYF. The CDR3 bases are TGTGCCAGCAGTCTATCGACAGGGCTAGCCTACGAGCAGTACTTC.

The chain employs TRBV7-9 and TRBJ1-4, with a possible D match to TRBD1 (5 bases). This CDR3 contains 14 residues. V gave up 6 bases and J gave up 6 bases, with 14 bases separating them. Germline V gene data show CDR1 as SEHNR and CDR2 as FQNEAQ (reference sequence). The CDR3 here is CASSSLGVYEKLFF. CDR3 DNA: TGTGCCAGCAGTTCTTTAGGGGTCTATGAAAAACTGTTTTTT. Drawing the rest from reference TRBV7-9 and TRBJ1-4, the complete variable domain is DTGVSQNPRHKITKRGQNVTFRCDPISEHNRLYWYRQTLGQGPEFLTYFQNEAQLEKSRLLSDRFSAERPKGSFSTLEIQRTEQGDSAMYLCASSSLGVYEKLFFGSGTQLSVL.

The V call is TRBV9, the J call TRBJ1-3; possible D gene TRBD1, 5 bases. In germline, CDR1 is SGDLS, CDR2 YYNGEE. V lost 0 bases, J lost 3 bases, and 10 bases lay in between. CDR3 size: 15 residues. The CDR3 loop reads CASSVAGGGGNTIYF. For the CDR3, the DNA is TGTGCCAGCAGCGTAGCTGGGGGGGGTGGAAACACCATATATTTT. Using reference TRBV9 and TRBJ1-3 for the parts outside the CDR3, the full variable domain is DSGVTQTPKHLITATGQRVTLRCSPRSGDLSVYWYQQSLDQGLQFLIQYYNGEERAKGNILERFSAQQFPDLHSELNLSSLELGDSALYFCASSVAGGGGNTIYFGEGSWLTVV.

The sample holds one count of this clone. The CDR3 loop reads CASSLWVDQPQHF. DNA for the CDR3: TGTGCCAGCAGCTTATGGGTGGATCAGCCCCAGCATTTT. V gene TRBV7-9 combines with J gene TRBJ1-5; D not certain. The V and J ends lost 2 bases and 5 bases respectively, with 7 bases between them. CDR1 is SEHNR and CDR2 is FQNEAQ in the germline V gene (reference sequence). The CDR3 covers 13 residues.

This clone was seen only a few times. V is TRBV19 and J is TRBJ2-1; 15 bases line up with TRBD2. J was trimmed by 8 bases and V by 4 bases; bases with no gene match: 9. This CDR3 contains 17 residues. CDR1 LNHDA and CDR2 SQIVND come from the germline V gene (reference sequence). CDR3 sequence (DNA): TGTGCCAGTAGTAGGACTAGCGGGAGGGAAATCAACTATGAGCAGTTCTTC. It translates to CASSRTSGREINYEQFF.

This chain connects TRBV7-2 to TRBJ2-7; possible D gene TRBD1, 5 bases. Between the trimmed V and J ends, which lost 4 bases and 2 bases, there was a span of 9 bases. There are 13 residues in the CDR3. Per the germline V gene, CDR1 is SGHTA and CDR2 is FQGNSA. CDR3 protein: CASSSRTTYEQYF. CDR3 coding DNA: TGTGCCAGCAGCTCCCGGACAACCTACGAGCAGTACTTC.

The J gene is TRBJ2-3, the V gene TRBV27; D remains unclear. CDR1 and CDR2 (germline): MNHEY, SMNVEV (reference sequence). CDR3 size: 13 residues. V was trimmed by 5 bases and J by 4 bases, leaving 10 bases between them. CDR3 DNA sequence: TGTGCCAGCAGTCGCCCTCCGGCAGATACGCAGTATTTT. Translating gives CASSRPPADTQYF.